These 13 T cell receptor beta chains were all obtained from the same sample, sequenced in a study of metastatic and nonmetastatic thyroid tumors. Thyroid surgery had not been preceded by any treatment in any patient. Through MiXCR, TCRdb re-clonotyped the PCR reads. This repertoire shows some 28,000 clones, roughly 15% found once; its top ten account for around 4.2%. Sequenced input: blood. The source of these receptors is a female donor with papillary thyroid cancer or a benign thyroid nodule (not recorded which). Some clones in this sample may be carry-over from other donors' samples.

This clone was counted ten times or more. The chain links TRBV15 to TRBJ2-7, with 11 bases that match TRBD2. The germline gives CDR1 LNHNV, CDR2 YYDKDF (reference sequence). The CDR3 consists of 21 residues. The V and J ends lost 1 base and 5 bases, in that order; junction bases with no gene match: 22. CDR3 protein: CATSRVLGIAGGPSPGDEQYF. The CDR3, as DNA: TGTGCCACCAGCAGAGTATTGGGAATAGCGGGAGGGCCAAGTCCCGGCGACGAGCAGTACTTC.

The CDR3 loop reads CASSLSAPGLYEQYF. The DNA for the CDR3 is TGTGCCAGTAGTTTGAGCGCACCGGGGCTCTACGAGCAGTACTTC. The V call is TRBV19, the J call TRBJ2-7; perhaps D is TRBD1 or TRBD2 (5 bases each). V lost 5 bases and J 3 bases, leaving 17 bases between the germline ends. Per germline, CDR1 LNHDA and CDR2 SQIVND (reference sequence). The CDR3 spans 15 residues. Together with reference TRBV19 and TRBJ2-7, the CDR3 gives the full variable domain: DGGITQSPKYLFRKEGQNVTLSCEQNLNHDAMYWYRQDPGQGLRLIYYSQIVNDFQKGDIAEGYSVSREKKESFPLTVTSAQKNPTAFYLCASSLSAPGLYEQYFGPGTRLTVT.

This clone was seen a few times. This may be a read error: a much more frequent sequence differs by one nucleotide. The chain recombines TRBV20-1 with TRBJ2-4; TRBD2 might be the D (6 bases). The germline V gene has CDR1 DFQATT and CDR2 SNEGSKA (reference sequence). The CDR3 extends over 13 amino acids. CDR3 sequence reads: CSARALRENIHYF. CDR3 in DNA: TGCAGTGCTAGAGCGTTGCGGGAAAACATTCATTACTTC.

In its sample, this clone was seen many times. V is TRBV29-1 and J is TRBJ2-3, with 14 bases lining up with TRBD2. The V gene end was trimmed by 4 bases and the J gene end by 3 bases; junction bases not matched to a gene: 6. The CDR3 totals 16 residues. The germline V gene has CDR1 SQVTM and CDR2 ANQGSEA. The CDR3: CSVVGLAGEGTDTQYF. CDR3 coding DNA: TGCAGCGTTGTGGGACTAGCGGGAGAGGGAACAGATACGCAGTATTTT.

To note about this clone: Since a much larger clone is just one base distant, this may be a read error. Other DNA sequences in the same sample also yield this CDR3. V usage is TRBV6-1 and J usage is TRBJ2-2, with 12 bases fitting TRBD2. This CDR3 is 16 amino acids long. Germline lookup yields CDR1 MNHNS and CDR2 SASEGT. CDR3 in amino acids: CASSERLAGDTGKLFF. The DNA of the CDR3 is TGTGCCAGCAGTGAGAGACTAGCGGGAGATACTGGGAAGCTGTTTTTC.

This clone was counted at least ten times. This could be a read error, since a much larger clone is one nucleotide away. CDR3 coding DNA: TGTGCCTCCCGTCACGGGGGGACTGAGCAGTTCTTC. Translation gives CASRHGGTEQFF. This chain connects TRBV12-3 or TRBV12-4 to TRBJ2-1; 7 bases agree with TRBD2. There are 12 residues in the CDR3. V lost 11 bases to trimming and J lost 9 bases; unmatched junction nucleotides: 10.

This clone was counted ten times or more. This chain joins TRBV30 and TRBJ1-1; the D gene is possibly TRBD1 (5 bases). Germline CDR1 is GTSNPN and CDR2 is SVGIG (reference sequence). CDR3 length equals 12 residues. Trimming left V 0 bases short and J 6 bases short, with 8 bases between. In nucleotides, the CDR3 is TGTGCCTGGAGTGTACAGGAGGCTGAAGCTTTCTTT. It yields the protein CAWSVQEAEAFF.

Concerning this clone itself: Germline and junction disagree at one end, which may indicate a read error. This sequence joins TRBV6-1 and TRBJ1-2; 7 nucleotides match TRBD1. Germline V gene sequence: CDR1 MNHNS, CDR2 SASEGT. CDR3 length: 13 amino acids. This CDR3 reads CASRVQGNYGYNF. The CDR3 DNA reads TGTGCCAGCAGAGTACAGGGGAACTATGGCTACAACTTC.

Points on this clone: This may be a read error: a much more frequent sequence differs by one nucleotide. V is TRBV18 and J is TRBJ2-5; D not resolved. V lost 3 bases and J lost 4, with 15 bases in between. The CDR3 spans 15 residues. The germline CDR1 and CDR2 sequences are KGHSH and LQKENI. The CDR3 DNA reads TGTGCCAGCTCACCTTTTCGGTGGACGGGAGAGACCCAGTACTTC. This encodes CASSPFRWTGETQYF.

Details on this clone: Sequence at one end of the junction differs from germline and may be a read error. This chain links TRBV5-1 with TRBJ2-5; TRBD1 aligns across 11 bases. Germline CDR1 reads SGHRS; CDR2 reads YFSETQ. The CDR3 length is 16 residues. The CDR3 nucleotides are TGCGCCAACAGCCCCGGGACAGGGGGGGACTCGGAGACCCAGTACTTC. Protein sequence: CANSPGTGGDSETQYF.

About this clone: At one of its ends the junction is not consistent with the germline gene, which may arise from a read error. V usage is TRBV20-1 and J usage is TRBJ1-6; D is unclear. Per germline, CDR1 DFQATT and CDR2 SNEGSKA (reference sequence). The CDR3 length is 12 residues. As DNA, the CDR3 is TGCAGTGCTAGAGACGGAGTGTGGCCCCTCCGCTTT. Translation: CSARDGVWPLRF.

This clone appeared a few times. J is TRBJ2-1 and V is TRBV20-1; TRBD2 aligns across 8 bases. The V and J ends lost 3 bases and 13 bases, in that order; junction bases with no gene match: 17. The V gene's germline CDR1 is DFQATT and CDR2 SNEGSKA (reference sequence). The CDR3 consists of 15 residues. DNA for the CDR3: TGCAGTGCTAGTGTCCCCGGGAGGGCCTACAATTATCAGTTCTTC. It specifies CSASVPGRAYNYQFF.

About this clone: One end of the junction is discordant with germline, which a read error may explain. The J gene is TRBJ2-6, the V gene TRBV9; 8 bases align to TRBD1. The CDR3 is 20 amino acids. Germline V gives CDR1 SGDLS, CDR2 YYNGEE. CDR3 loop: CASSVNKLTGAVSGANLLTF. CDR3 DNA sequence: TGTGCCAGCAGCGTAAATAAACTGACAGGGGCGGTCTCCGGGGCCAACCTCCTGACTTTC.